A selection of T cell receptor beta chains follows, all from one sample in a study of immune cell composition in non-small cell lung cancer. The repertoire was sequenced with immunoSEQ multiplex PCR; TCRdb's copy has only in-frame clones and lacks some. The table has 14,000 to 15,000 clones, 69% seen once. The sample comprised lung tumor tissue. These receptors came from a human donor with non-small cell lung cancer. CDR3s include the opening cysteine and the closing phenylalanine or tryptophan. A D gene is named only where the DNA matches it firmly. Clone size is given for some rows only: seen once, a few or many times, or a class if the clone is expanded.

TRBD1	TRBV5-1	TRBJ2-2	-	CASSLGPRGRDTGELFF	TGCGCCAGCAGCTTGGGCCCCAGGGGGCGCGACACCGGGGAGCTGTTTTTT
TRBD1	TRBV7-9	TRBJ2-1	few	CASSSHEQGWQFF	TGTGCCAGCAGCTCGCATGAACAGGGGTGGCAGTTCTTC
TRBD1	TRBV7-9	TRBJ2-5	-	CASSSGTGGWETQYF	TGTGCCAGCAGCTCCGGGACAGGGGGTTGGGAGACCCAGTACTTC
TRBD1	TRBV27	TRBJ2-3	-	CASSLYRGFGTDTQYF	TGTGCCAGCAGTTTATACAGGGGATTCGGCACAGATACGCAGTATTTT
-	TRBV6-5	TRBJ2-7	-	CASSYTPGQHYEQYF	TGTGCCAGCAGTTACACACCCGGACAGCACTACGAGCAGTACTTC
TRBD2	TRBV5-6	TRBJ2-3	once	CASSFGGGRTDTQYF	TGTGCCAGCAGCTTCGGGGGGGGGCGAACAGATACGCAGTATTTT
-	TRBV10-2	TRBJ1-2	-	CASKGLQNYGYTF	TGCGCCAGCAAGGGACTTCAAAACTATGGCTACACCTTC
-	TRBV5-4	TRBJ2-3	-	CASSFQRDTQYF	TGTGCCAGCAGCTTTCAGAGGGATACGCAGTATTTT
-	TRBV6-6	TRBJ1-1	-	CASSYPRPEGAFF	TGTGCCAGCAGTTACCCCCGTCCCGAGGGAGCTTTCTTT
TRBD2	TRBV5-1	TRBJ2-3	-	CASRAGTSGLTDTQYF	TGCGCCAGCAGGGCCGGGACTAGCGGACTCACAGATACGCAGTATTTT
-	TRBV27	TRBJ2-1	-	CASSLMGSSYNEQFF	TGTGCCAGCAGTTTAATGGGGAGCTCCTACAATGAGCAGTTCTTC
TRBD2	TRBV10-3	TRBJ2-7	-	CAIKVRGGALYEQYF	TGTGCCATCAAAGTGAGGGGAGGGGCCCTCTACGAGCAGTACTTC
TRBD1	TRBV5-6	TRBJ2-7	-	CASRSRGQLGPTYEQYF	TGTGCCAGCAGGAGTAGGGGACAGCTTGGTCCTACCTACGAGCAGTACTTC
TRBD1	TRBV29-1	TRBJ2-7	-	CSVGGAGGSYEQYF	TGCAGCGTTGGAGGCGCAGGGGGCTCCTACGAGCAGTACTTC
-	TRBV7-3	TRBJ2-5	-	CASSRSGDRETQYF	TGTGCCAGCAGCCGATCAGGGGATAGGGAGACCCAGTACTTC
TRBD2	TRBV4-3	TRBJ2-5	-	CASSLELGGGPSYETQYF	TGCGCCAGCAGCCTCGAACTAGGCGGGGGGCCCTCGTACGAGACCCAGTACTTC
-	TRBV13	TRBJ2-7	-	CASSSRDYEQYF	TGTGCCAGCAGCTCGCGGGACTACGAGCAGTACTTC
-	TRBV5-1	TRBJ1-3	few	CASSTGTPGNTIYF	TGCGCCAGCAGCACCGGTACGCCCGGAAACACCATATATTTT
-	TRBV19	TRBJ2-3	once	CASSIGTFPSTDTQYF	TGTGCCAGTAGTATCGGGACTTTTCCTAGCACAGATACGCAGTATTTT
-	TRBV6-1	TRBJ1-5	-	CASSGTDYQPQHF	TGTGCCAGCAGTGGGACAGATTATCAGCCCCAGCATTTT
TRBD2	TRBV5-1	TRBJ2-7	-	CASSLAFSGGASSYEQYF	TGCGCCAGCAGCTTGGCATTTAGCGGGGGGGCCAGCTCCTACGAGCAGTACTTC
-	TRBV20-1	TRBJ1-3	once	CSASTGNTIYF	TGCAGTGCTAGCACTGGAAACACCATATATTTT
TRBD1	TRBV4-2	TRBJ1-1	-	CASSRGQATDTEAFF	TGTGCCAGCAGCCGTGGACAGGCTACGGACACTGAAGCTTTCTTT
-	TRBV29-1	TRBJ1-5	-	CSVRAGTSLDSNQPQHF	TGCAGCGTCAGAGCAGGGACTAGCCTGGATAGCAATCAGCCCCAGCATTTT
TRBD1	TRBV9	TRBJ2-7	few	CASSVGTGDYEQYF	TGTGCCAGCAGCGTCGGGACAGGGGACTACGAGCAGTACTTC
TRBD1	TRBV4-2	TRBJ1-2	few	CASSHSTSQGAGHGYTF	TGTGCCAGCAGCCACTCGACTTCACAGGGGGCGGGCCATGGCTACACCTTC
TRBD1	TRBV5-4	TRBJ2-7	-	CASSLGDRIDEQYF	TGTGCCAGCAGCTTGGGGGACAGGATCGACGAGCAGTACTTC
TRBD1	TRBV18	TRBJ2-2	-	CASSPPAGGNTGELFF	TGTGCCAGCTCACCACCGGCAGGGGGAAACACCGGGGAGCTGTTTTTT
TRBD2	TRBV18	TRBJ2-3	-	CASSPLAGGETDTQYF	TGTGCCAGCTCACCCCTAGCGGGGGGGGAAACAGATACGCAGTATTTT
TRBD1	TRBV15	TRBJ1-2	-	CATSMSDRGDGYTF	TGTGCCACCAGCATGTCCGACAGGGGAGATGGCTACACCTTC